This T cell receptor beta chain was sequenced for a study of blood T cell repertoires in COVID-19. Overall study context: The United States, Italy and Spain provided the acute and convalescent COVID-19 samples. Sources were T cells, B-cell-depleted T cells, or PBMCs; the material itself was cDNA or gDNA.

The CDR3 consists of 18 residues. Germline V gene data show CDR1 as GTSNPN and CDR2 as SVGIG (reference sequence). V lost 5 bases and J lost 1, with 24 bases in between. In the original processing: Amplifying reference gene primers gave estimates of nucleated cell counts. Assay: immunoSEQ multiplex PCR; the TCRdb copy retains only in-frame clones and omits some. V and J calls and clone size are those listed in that table; D and trimming were worked out from the DNA. The repertoire holds about 100,000 clones, with 84% as singletons. This rearrangement joins TRBV30 to TRBJ1-5; perhaps TRBD1 as D (5 bases). The receptor was derived from a man aged 35-49 years with active or convalescent COVID-19. The sample taken for sequencing was peripheral blood. CDR3 coding DNA: TGTGCCTGGGACGGGACTCTCAAAGAAGCGTGCAGCAATCAGCCCCAGCATTTT. This gives the protein CAWDGTLKEACSNQPQHF.